A single T cell receptor (beta chain) is shown here with its context. Its antigen specificity is not known. The sample holds no much larger clone one base away, and base qualities are not on file. This entry is derived from a study of T cell changes during pregnancy in multiple sclerosis (dated by TCRdb to between 2017 and 2020). About the full investigation: The study examined how the T cell repertoire changed over the course of pregnancy in women with multiple sclerosis.

Library method: the immunoSEQ multiplex PCR assay. TCRdb obtained this table from immuneACCESS and retained in-frame rearrangements with V and J assigned. These tables miss some clones; where compared with another copy, unresolved V genes account for less than half of the shortfall, and the remainder is unexplained. The sample yields 20,000 to 25,000 clones; about 82% were counted once. The top ten clones comprise more than 15% of the sample. Germline trimming amounts to 4 bases on V and 2 bases on J, with 5 as the count of junction bases outside the gene matches. The CDR3 sequence holds 16 residues, the cysteine and phenylalanine included. Only the CDR3 DNA is retained, 48 bases long and in frame from the first base. From the germline V gene, CDR1 is SGHRS and CDR2 is YFSETQ.

The TCR comes from a female donor in good health, enrolled as a control in a pregnancy study. The starting material was CD8+ T cells from peripheral blood mononuclear cells, obtained in the first trimester of pregnancy. Recombination linked TRBV5-1 to TRBJ2-7, with TRBD2 matching 14 junction bases. The CDR3 in this case is CASSPGTSGSPYEQYF. The sequenced DNA: TGCGCCAGCAGCCCAGGGACTAGCGGGAGCCCCTACGAGCAGTACTTC.